The present T cell receptor (beta chain) was sequenced within a study of CD8 T cells in ankylosing spondylitis. The sample holds many counts of this clonotype. As yet, its antigen is unknown. TCRdb reprocessed the 5' RACE reads via MiXCR and lists one record per CDR3 protein. The data contain approximately 300,000 distinct CDR3 sequences, 6.5% to 10% of them seen just once; the ten biggest clones take up 14% to 15%. Trimming removed 0 bases at V and 8 bases at J, with 10 bases between. CDR1 and CDR2 (germline): LGHDT, YNNKEL (reference sequence). This CDR3 region has 13 residues. Study-wide points: For ankylosing spondylitis blood, a TCR beta motif of several highly homologous variants appeared characteristic. Reportedly, matched ankylosing spondylitis synovial fluid was significantly enriched for disease-linked clones.

Input material: blood, either unsorted or a sorted T cell fraction (not recorded which). This sequence joins TRBV3-1 and TRBJ1-2; D remains ambiguous. The sequence was obtained from a male donor with ankylosing spondylitis. The CDR3 spells CASSQDSSVGYTF. The CDR3 nucleotides are TGTGCCAGCAGCCAAGATTCTTCCGTCGGCTACACCTTC.